The sequence of this T cell receptor (beta chain) was determined in a study of cytomegalovirus exposure and HLA in healthy donors. V lost 6 bases and J lost 0; bases outside the gene matches: 7. CDR3 length: 15 amino acids. The V gene's germline CDR1 is MDHEN and CDR2 SYDVKM. The PCR employed 60 Vbeta primers together with 13 Jbeta primers. Assay: immunoSEQ multiplex PCR; the TCRdb copy retains only in-frame clones and omits some. This sample has more than 95,000 clones, with around three quarters found just once. In regard to this clone: The antigen is undetermined. Other DNA sequences in the same sample also yield this CDR3.

Study-level results: Presence/absence analysis assumed near-uniform sequencing depth across donors. Three chains tied to CMV proved CMV antigen-specific in vitro. The study carried out a later analysis of TCR beta sequences. It associated around 17,000 of them with specific HLA alleles at a false discovery rate of 0.05.

The rearrangement uses TRBV28 and TRBJ1-2; 7 nucleotides align to TRBD1. Input material: PBMCs. This sequence was found in a man between 45 and 60 years old in good health and CMV-seropositive. The CDR3, as DNA: TGTGCCAGCAGCCCGGGAGACAGGGCTAACTATGGCTACACCTTC. Amino acid sequence: CASSPGDRANYGYTF.